The entry that follows covers one T cell receptor (beta chain) sequence. Per germline, CDR1 SGHVS and CDR2 FNYEAQ. V lost 5 bases and J lost 7; bases outside the gene matches: 7. The CDR3 is made up of 15 amino acids. This entry comes from a study of blood T cell repertoires in COVID-19. Whole-study context: Italy, Spain and the United States were the sources of the convalescent and acute COVID-19 samples. From T cells, B-cell-depleted T cells, or PBMCs came the material, which was cDNA or gDNA.

In the original analysis: Cell counts per sample came from amplifying reference gene primers. The data were produced by immunoSEQ multiplex PCR, yet TCRdb's version contains in-frame clones alone and is incomplete. The D gene and trimming were derived from the DNA, and the V and J assignments and clone size from that table. The data contain about 90,000 clones, around 90% of them seen just once; the ten biggest clones take up roughly 2.5%. The source of this sequence is a man in his fifties or sixties with COVID-19, enrolled during active disease. The gene calls are TRBV7-6 and TRBJ2-2, with 10 bases aligning to TRBD1. Input material: peripheral blood. DNA for the CDR3: TGTGCCAGCAGCCCGGGACAGGGGTTTGGCGGGGAGCTGTTTTTT. This sequence encodes CASSPGQGFGGELFF.